This is a list of T cell receptor beta chains from one sample in a study of blood T cells in healthy people across ages. TCRdb re-called the 5' RACE reads with MiXCR, one entry per CDR3 protein. The sample includes around 400,000 distinct CDR3 sequences, over 45% of them seen just once. The sequencing input was blood. These receptors were taken from a man aged 55 to 70 in good health. CDR3s include the opening cysteine and the closing phenylalanine or tryptophan. A D gene is named only where the DNA matches it firmly. Clone size is not always given. Where it is, it says once, few, many or a class for expanded clones.

cdr3_aa	cdr3_nt	d_call	v_call	j_call	clone_size
CASSDYGSYEQYF	TGTGCCAGCAGCGACTACGGCTCCTACGAGCAGTACTTC	.	TRBV3-1	TRBJ2-7	once
CAERGRAFYGYTF	TGTGCCGAAAGAGGGAGAGCTTTCTATGGCTACACTTTC	.	TRBV30	TRBJ1-2	.
CASSLGGMYYGYTF	TGTGCCAGCAGTTTGGGGGGGATGTACTATGGCTACACCTTC	.	TRBV28	TRBJ1-2	once
CASRGGSGTDTQYF	TGTGCCAGCAGGGGGGGGAGCGGCACAGATACGCAGTATTTT	TRBD2	TRBV28	TRBJ2-3	once
CSSGQSYEQYF	TGCAGCTCTGGACAGTCCTACGAGCAGTACTTC	.	TRBV29-1	TRBJ2-7	many
CASSLSWRDTQYF	TGTGCCAGCAGCTTAAGTTGGAGAGATACGCAGTATTTT	.	TRBV7-3	TRBJ2-3	.
CASSLGAGAGENIQYF	TGTGCCAGCAGCTTAGGGGCGGGGGCAGGGGAAAACATTCAGTACTTC	.	TRBV7-2	TRBJ2-4	.
CASSTQGVLSYEQYF	TGTGCCAGCAGCACTCAGGGGGTTCTCTCCTACGAGCAGTACTTC	TRBD1	TRBV28	TRBJ2-7	.
CSVSSGQGNTGELFF	TGCAGTGTTAGCTCGGGACAGGGGAACACCGGGGAGCTGTTTTTT	TRBD1	TRBV20-1	TRBJ2-2	.
CASSRGARETQYF	TGTGCCAGCAGCCGTGGGGCGCGGGAGACCCAGTACTTC	.	TRBV7-2	TRBJ2-5	few
CASSSTNGDTQYF	TGTGCCAGCAGCTCGACCAACGGAGATACGCAGTATTTT	.	TRBV12-3/TRBV12-4	TRBJ2-3	few
CASSPTARGQGGELFF	TGTGCCAGCAGCCCGACGGCCAGGGGGCAGGGCGGGGAGCTGTTTTTT	TRBD1	TRBV7-2	TRBJ2-2	.
CASSLRTSGRGDEQFF	TGTGCCAGCAGTTTGCGGACTAGCGGGAGAGGCGATGAGCAGTTCTTC	TRBD2	TRBV7-9	TRBJ2-1	few
CASSRQGARGYGYTF	TGTGCCAGCAGCCGACAGGGGGCGCGGGGTTATGGCTACACCTTC	TRBD1	TRBV6-5	TRBJ1-2	few
CASSSLRTKGTEAFF	TGTGCCAGCAGTTCCCTCCGGACAAAGGGGACTGAAGCTTTCTTT	.	TRBV6-5	TRBJ1-1	.
CANSLSGSGDTQYF	TGCGCCAACAGCTTGAGTGGGAGCGGTGATACGCAGTATTTT	.	TRBV5-1	TRBJ2-3	once
CASSWGRAGTYEQYF	TGTGCCAGCAGCTGGGGACGAGCGGGGACCTACGAGCAGTACTTC	TRBD2	TRBV7-8	TRBJ2-7	.
CASSLIGIPQETQYF	TGCGCCAGCAGCTTGATTGGGATACCTCAAGAGACCCAGTACTTC	.	TRBV5-1	TRBJ2-5	few
CSAVGTSGRRNNEQFF	TGCAGTGCGGTCGGGACTAGCGGGAGGAGGAACAATGAGCAGTTCTTC	TRBD2	TRBV20-1	TRBJ2-1	many
CSAPQRGTPQETQYF	TGCAGTGCCCCCCAGAGGGGGACTCCCCAAGAGACCCAGTACTTC	.	TRBV20-1	TRBJ2-5	.
CSAPLAGATQQFF	TGCAGTGCTCCACTAGCGGGGGCGACACAGCAGTTCTTC	TRBD2	TRBV20-1	TRBJ2-1	.
CASRELAGQTEAFF	TGTGCCAGCAGAGAACTTGCCGGTCAAACTGAAGCTTTCTTT	.	TRBV7-9	TRBJ1-1	.
CASRRGNTGELFF	TGTGCCAGCAGAAGAGGGAACACCGGGGAGCTGTTTTTT	.	TRBV12-3/TRBV12-4	TRBJ2-2	.
CASSRGTRNEQYF	TGTGCCAGCAGTCGGGGGACTCGCAATGAGCAGTACTTC	.	TRBV7-2	TRBJ2-4	.
CSARRGGRIPNEQFF	TGCAGTGCTAGGCGCGGCGGGAGGATTCCGAATGAGCAGTTCTTC	TRBD2	TRBV20-1	TRBJ2-1	few
CSVAGGNYGYTF	TGCAGCGTAGCAGGGGGGAACTATGGCTACACCTTC	TRBD1	TRBV29-1	TRBJ1-2	.
CSARRGGRTPNEQFF	TGCAGTGCTAGGCGCGGCGGGAGGACTCCGAATGAGCAGTTCTTC	TRBD2	TRBV20-1	TRBJ2-1	.
CSVPRADEQFF	TGCAGCGTGCCCCGGGCAGATGAGCAGTTCTTC	.	TRBV29-1	TRBJ2-1	few
CASSQLALRTDTQYF	TGTGCCAGCAGCCAATTAGCGCTTCGCACAGATACGCAGTATTTT	.	TRBV3-1	TRBJ2-3	few
CASSDRGHEQYF	TGTGCCAGCAGTGACAGGGGCCACGAGCAGTACTTC	.	TRBV2	TRBJ2-7	.
CASSFYPGREQFF	TGTGCCAGCAGTTTCTACCCCGGGCGTGAGCAGTTCTTC	.	TRBV27	TRBJ2-1	few
CSVRGPYEQYF	TGCAGCGTCCGGGGGCCCTACGAGCAGTACTTC	.	TRBV29-1	TRBJ2-7	.
CAQAGRGHTEAFF	TGTGCCCAGGCGGGCAGGGGGCACACTGAAGCTTTCTTT	.	TRBV21-1	TRBJ1-1	.
CASRQLLLDNSPPHF	TGTGCCAGCAGACAGCTCCTCTTGGATAATTCACCCCCCCACTTT	.	TRBV6-2/TRBV6-3	TRBJ1-6	once
CASSLSTASRNEQYF	TGTGCCAGCAGCCTTAGCACAGCGAGTAGAAACGAGCAGTACTTC	.	TRBV4-2	TRBJ2-7	few
CASSQRLGLSTDTQYF	TGTGCCAGCAGCCAGAGGTTAGGCCTTAGCACAGATACGCAGTATTTT	.	TRBV3-1	TRBJ2-3	.
CASSQDREDEQYF	TGTGCCAGCAGCCAAGACAGGGAAGATGAGCAGTACTTC	TRBD1	TRBV7-8	TRBJ2-5	.
CATGGTGPTDTQYF	TGTGCCACAGGGGGGACAGGGCCCACAGATACGCAGTATTTT	TRBD1	TRBV24-1	TRBJ2-3	.
CASSLGEGLGGDTQYF	TGTGCCAGCAGCTTGGGGGAGGGACTCGGAGGAGATACGCAGTATTTT	TRBD2	TRBV7-3	TRBJ2-3	.
CASSPRDLLTDTQYF	TGTGCCAGCAGCCCCCGGGACCTACTGACAGATACGCAGTATTTT	.	TRBV7-9	TRBJ2-3	.
CATSREVGEQFF	TGTGCCACCAGCAGAGAAGTGGGTGAGCAGTTCTTC	.	TRBV15	TRBJ2-1	few
CATSGTGSYEQYF	TGTGCCACCAGTGGGACAGGGAGCTACGAGCAGTACTTC	TRBD1	TRBV24-1	TRBJ2-7	few
CSALRTRMETQYF	TGCAGTGCTTTGAGGACTAGAATGGAGACCCAGTACTTC	TRBD2	TRBV20-1	TRBJ2-5	many
CSADPGQGSYEQFF	TGCAGTGCTGACCCGGGACAGGGGTCCTATGAGCAGTTCTTC	TRBD1	TRBV20-1	TRBJ2-1	.
CASSPQAGGSTDTQYF	TGCGCCAGCAGCCCGCAAGCGGGAGGAAGCACAGATACGCAGTATTTT	TRBD2	TRBV5-1	TRBJ2-3	.
CASSLTGGGEKLFF	TGTGCCAGCAGTTTAACAGGGGGAGGTGAAAAACTGTTTTTT	TRBD1	TRBV7-2	TRBJ1-4	.
CASSAARERPQHF	TGTGCCAGCAGCGCGGCCCGAGAGCGGCCCCAGCATTTT	.	TRBV7-2	TRBJ1-5	many